This entry lists 10 T cell receptor beta chains sequenced from one sample in a study of molecular identifiers for immune sequencing clone quantification. TCRdb redid the calling of the PCR reads with MiXCR, one entry per CDR3 protein. The sample holds more than 300,000 distinct CDR3 sequences, about a fifth seen once. Sequenced sample: naive CD8+ T cells from blood, with Jurkat cell RNA spiked in. Sample subset: FACS-sorted CD8+CD4-CCR7+CD45RA+ naive T cells. The receptor set was obtained from a human donor in good health. Some libraries in this study had Jurkat cell RNA spiked in.

Comments on this clonotype: The junction does not match germline at one end; this may be a read error. This rearrangement joins TRBV4-1 to TRBJ2-3, with 11 positions matching TRBD2. Germline CDR1 and CDR2: MGHRA and YSYEKL. The CDR3 has 18 amino acids. CDR3 bases: TGCGCCAGCAGCCAAATACCTCCGCTAGCGGGGGGTGGAGATACGCGGTATTTT. Its protein product is CASSQIPPLAGGGDTRYF.

This clonotype was detected many times. The chain has TRBV27 and TRBJ2-3; TRBD1 is a possible D gene (5 bases). CDR3 length equals 14 residues. V shed 4 bases and J shed 4 bases, with 12 bases lying between them. Germline loops: CDR1 MNHEY, CDR2 SMNVEV (reference sequence). CDR3 DNA sequence: TGTGCCAGCAGTTCCGACAGCTCCGCAGATACGCAGTATTTT. Amino acid sequence: CASSSDSSADTQYF.

A word on this clonotype: The junction differs from germline at one of its ends, possibly a read error. The chain links TRBV7-9 to TRBJ1-1; D call uncertain. This CDR3 has 14 residues. From germline, CDR1 is SEHNR and CDR2 FQNEAQ (reference sequence). Written as DNA, the CDR3 is TGTGCCAGCAGCTTAATCCCGGGTAACACTGGAGCTTTCTTT. The encoded protein is CASSLIPGNTGAFF.

Comments on this clonotype: A much larger clone lies one base from this, so it may be a read error. In this CDR3 the conserved last residue, phenylalanine or tryptophan, is missing, so a read error is likely. V gene TRBV7-9 combines with J gene TRBJ2-5, with a weak D call TRBD1 (5 bases). V lost 1 base and J 1 base, leaving 16 bases between the germline ends. The CDR3 is 17 amino acids. CDR1 SEHNR and CDR2 FQNEAQ come from the germline V gene (reference sequence). This CDR3 reads CASSLGNDLGLQETQYL. The CDR3 DNA is TGTGCCAGCAGCTTAGGCAACGACTTGGGGCTCCAAGAGACCCAGTACCTC.

This clonotype was counted at least ten times. This chain uses TRBV4-1 with TRBJ1-6; D is uncertain. The CDR3 totals 16 residues. Trimming stripped 3 bases from V and 1 base from J, with 10 bases between. The germline V gene encodes CDR1 MGHRA and CDR2 YSYEKL. The CDR3 loop reads CASSHTTVSYNSPLHF. The CDR3 region has the DNA TGCGCCAGCAGCCACACCACGGTTTCCTATAATTCACCCCTCCACTTT.

Note on this clonotype: With a much larger clone just one base away, this may be a read error. This chain links TRBV2 with TRBJ1-4; a weak D match, TRBD1 (6 bases). The CDR3 totals 16 residues. The germline CDR1 and CDR2 sequences are SNHLY and FYNNEI. Trimming cost V 7 bases and J 6 bases, with 21 bases left between them. CDR3 amino acids: CASTPSAGAGDEKLFF. The CDR3 nucleotides are TGTGCCAGCACCCCCTCCGCCGGGGCAGGGGATGAAAAACTGTTTTTT.

This clonotype was seen repeatedly, ten times or more. The chain has TRBV19 and TRBJ1-1, with D hard to call. The germline V and J ends were trimmed by 10 bases and 0 bases, with 6 bases remaining between them. The germline CDR1 and CDR2 sequences are LNHDA and SQIVND (reference sequence). This CDR3 is built from 11 residues. The CDR3 region is CAIRVNTEAFF. CDR3 sequence (DNA): TGTGCCATCCGGGTGAACACTGAAGCTTTCTTT.

This clonotype was recorded many times. This chain joins TRBV9 and TRBJ1-2, with D possibly being TRBD1 (5 bases). The germline gives CDR1 SGDLS, CDR2 YYNGEE. CDR3 length equals 13 residues. V dropped 5 bases and J dropped 4 bases, with 12 bases sitting between them. CDR3 in DNA: TGTGCCAGCAGAGCCGACAGCCTCTATGGCTACACCTTC. It codes for CASRADSLYGYTF. The whole variable domain, filled in from reference TRBV9 and TRBJ1-2, reads DSGVTQTPKHLITATGQRVTLRCSPRSGDLSVYWYQQSLDQGLQFLIQYYNGEERAKGNILERFSAQQFPDLHSELNLSSLELGDSALYFCASRADSLYGYTFGSGTRLTVV.

This clonotype was observed at least ten times. The chain has TRBV7-2 and TRBJ1-2, with D possibly matching TRBD1 (6 bases). The CDR3 length is 13 residues. The V gene's germline CDR1 is SGHTA and CDR2 FQGNSA. Trimming shortened V by 7 bases and J by 7 bases, and 16 bases separated the two germline ends. The CDR3 sequence: CASTEGGGLGYTF. Here the CDR3 DNA reads TGTGCCAGCACAGAAGGCGGGGGGCTTGGCTACACCTTC.

This clonotype has a count of ten or more. The chain combines TRBV27 with TRBJ2-3, with unresolved D. Looked up from germline, CDR1 is MNHEY and CDR2 is SMNVEV (reference sequence). Deletions cut 6 bases from V and 1 base from J, with 14 bases between. The CDR3 runs 15 residues. CDR3 nucleotide sequence: TGTGCCAGCAGGGAAAATTCTTTAGGCACAGATACGCAGTATTTT. Translated: CASRENSLGTDTQYF.